This TCR beta chain was sequenced for a study of blood T cell repertoires in COVID-19. Generated by immunoSEQ multiplex PCR, the TCRdb table keeps only in-frame clones and is missing some. The sample gives approximately 140,000 clones, under 90% of which show up once; 2% to 3% is in the top ten. Looked up from germline, CDR1 is SGHNT and CDR2 is YENEEA. The CDR3 has 12 residues. Between the trimmed V and J ends, which lost 5 bases and 4 bases, there was a span of 8 bases. The sequenced sample consisted of PBMCs or T cells enriched from blood (not recorded which). The chain has TRBV11-3 and TRBJ1-1; possible D gene TRBD1, 5 bases. The TCR was taken from a man aged 40-49 years with acute COVID-19. Written as DNA, the CDR3 is TGTGCCAGCAGCCAGGGAAGCACTGAAGCTTTCTTT. Its protein product is CASSQGSTEAFF.